The 29 T cell receptor beta chains given below trace back to one sample, sequenced in a study of CD8 T cells in ankylosing spondylitis. No antigen has been identified for these receptors. Each CDR3 protein is one row after TCRdb ran MiXCR on the 5' RACE reads. The table includes 200,000 to 250,000 distinct CDR3 sequences, around 6.6% detected once. Study-wide results and caveats: It appeared that ankylosing spondylitis blood was characterized by a TCR beta motif of fewer than ten highly homologous variants.

Sequenced: blood, either unsorted or a sorted T cell fraction (not recorded which). The receptors come from a male donor with ankylosing spondylitis.

This clonotype was detected many times. V is TRBV10-3 and J is TRBJ1-1; 7 nucleotides align to TRBD1. CDR1 and CDR2 (germline): ENHRY, SYGVKD. The V gene end was trimmed by 6 bases and the J gene end by 3 bases; junction bases not matched to a gene: 4. This CDR3 contains 13 residues. CDR3: CAISEDRDTEAFF. CDR3 sequence (DNA): TGTGCCATCAGCGAAGACAGGGACACTGAAGCTTTCTTT.

This clonotype has at least ten counts. The rearrangement joins TRBV10-3 to TRBJ2-3; the match to TRBD2 covers 11 bases. CDR1 is ENHRY, CDR2 SYGVKD, per germline. CDR3 length: 16 residues. V lost 2 bases to trimming and J lost 2 bases; unmatched junction nucleotides: 3. The CDR3 protein is CAISEQLAGATDTQYF. CDR3 DNA sequence: TGTGCCATCAGTGAGCAACTAGCGGGGGCCACAGATACGCAGTATTTT.

J is TRBJ1-1 and V is TRBV20-1; 8 nucleotides line up with TRBD1. After removal of 5 bases from V and 1 base from J, the junction contained 6 bases not matched to a gene. The CDR3 length is 14 residues. Germline values: CDR1 DFQATT, CDR2 SNEGSKA (reference sequence). Written as DNA, the CDR3 is TGCAGTGCTTCCGGACAGGGATGGAACACTGAAGCTTTCTTT. This encodes CSASGQGWNTEAFF.

J is TRBJ2-7 and V is TRBV4-3, with D perhaps given as TRBD1 or TRBD2 (5 bases each). The CDR3 consists of 17 residues. Trimming shortened V by 1 base and J by 0 bases, and 16 bases separated the two germline ends. The germline gives CDR1 LGHNA, CDR2 YSLEER. CDR3 protein: CASSQAKGTASSYEQYF. CDR3 DNA sequence: TGCGCCAGCAGCCAAGCCAAGGGGACGGCGAGCTCCTACGAGCAGTACTTC.

The chain uses TRBV11-2 and TRBJ1-2; D is perhaps TRBD1 (6 bases). The V gene's germline CDR1 is SGHAT and CDR2 FQNNGV. The length of the CDR3 is 11 residues. Trimming took off 5 bases at V and 6 bases at J, with 7 bases between the two ends. The CDR3, as DNA: TGTGCCAGCAGCCAGGGGAATGGCTACACCTTC. It translates to CASSQGNGYTF.

This clonotype was seen many times. The rearrangement joins TRBV6-2 or TRBV6-3 to TRBJ2-7; a weak D match, TRBD1 (6 bases). V dropped 11 bases and J dropped 0 bases, with 14 bases sitting between them. Germline V gives CDR1 MNHEY, CDR2 SVGEGT. The CDR3 loop spans 13 amino acids. The CDR3 is CAARTGNSYEQYF. As DNA, the CDR3 is TGTGCCGCAAGAACAGGGAACTCCTACGAGCAGTACTTC.

This clonotype appeared many times. The chain combines TRBV3-1 with TRBJ2-1; 12 positions agree with TRBD2. Per germline, CDR1 LGHDT and CDR2 YNNKEL (reference sequence). Trimming at V came to 3 bases and at J to 3 bases, leaving 3 bases not matched to a gene. The CDR3 spans 16 residues. In nucleotides, the CDR3 is TGTGCCAGCAGCCATTCGACTAGCGGGGGCTACAATGAGCAGTTCTTC. Amino acids: CASSHSTSGGYNEQFF.

This clonotype was observed at least ten times. The CDR3 nucleotides are TGTGCCAGCAGCTCCCACAGCTACGAGCAGTACTTC. Protein sequence: CASSSHSYEQYF. The chain couples TRBV13 to TRBJ2-7; no clear D gene. The V gene's germline CDR1 is PRHDT and CDR2 FYEKMQ (reference sequence). The CDR3 is 12 residues long. The V and J ends lost 4 bases and 3 bases respectively, with 7 bases between them.

The table lists this clonotype with many counts. The V gene is TRBV29-1, the J gene TRBJ2-1, with TRBD2 identical over 8 bases. CDR3 length: 15 amino acids. Trimming at V came to 4 bases and at J to 2 bases, leaving 7 bases not matched to a gene. CDR1 SQVTM and CDR2 ANQGSEA come from the germline V gene. The CDR3 coding sequence is TGCAGCGTTGCCAGCGGGGGCACGACCTACAATGAGCAGTTCTTC. Protein sequence: CSVASGGTTYNEQFF.

This clonotype appeared many times. The chain employs TRBV7-9 and TRBJ2-3; 7 nucleotides line up with TRBD2. CDR3 length equals 17 residues. Germline assignment: CDR1 SEHNR and CDR2 FQNEAQ (reference sequence). The V segment lost 5 bases and the J segment 4 bases; nucleotides outside the gene matches: 15. CDR3 in amino acids: CASSNRLSGTSADTQYF. DNA of the CDR3: TGTGCCAGCAGCAATCGATTGAGCGGGACGAGCGCAGATACGCAGTATTTT. The variable domain in full, with the rest retrieved from reference TRBV7-9 and TRBJ2-3, is DTGVSQNPRHKITKRGQNVTFRCDPISEHNRLYWYRQTLGQGPEFLTYFQNEAQLEKSRLLSDRFSAERPKGSFSTLEIQRTEQGDSAMYLCASSNRLSGTSADTQYFGPGTRLTVL.

This clonotype has a count of ten or more. CDR3: CASSVRALETQYF. CDR3 nucleotides: TGTGCCAGCAGCGTAAGGGCCCTTGAGACCCAGTACTTC. The rearrangement joins TRBV9 to TRBJ2-5, with D unresolved. The V end lost 1 base, the J end lost 5 bases, and 9 bases lay between the germline ends. Germline CDR1 SGDLS, CDR2 YYNGEE. This CDR3 contains 13 residues.

This clonotype was observed a few times. A much larger clone differs from this one at a single base, so this may be a read error. The chain joins TRBV27 to TRBJ2-1; D not resolved. Germline V lookup: CDR1 MNHEY, CDR2 SMNVEV (reference sequence). The CDR3 totals 13 residues. The V end was cut by 5 bases, the J end by 5 bases, with 10 bases between. The CDR3 DNA follows: TGTGCCAGCAGTGTCCTTTCCAACAATGAGCAGTTCTTC. Its protein product is CASSVLSNNEQFF.

This clonotype was recorded many times. The germline gene is not matched at one end of the junction; a read error may be the cause. V gene TRBV14 combines with J gene TRBJ1-1; D not certain. CDR1 is SGHDN and CDR2 is FVKESK in the germline V gene. CDR3 size: 14 residues. The CDR3 coding sequence is TGCGCCAGCAGCCAAGACGGGATGAACACTGAAGCTTTCTTT. This translates into CASSQDGMNTEAFF.

This clonotype was counted a few times. The chain combines TRBV4-2 with TRBJ1-1; D unresolved. Germline assignment: CDR1 LGHNA and CDR2 YNFKEQ. The CDR3 is 14 amino acids. With 0 bases removed from V and 1 base from J, the gap between germline ends came to 6 bases. The CDR3 coding sequence is TGTGCCAGCAGCCAAGATCCGTCGAACACTGAAGCTTTCTTT. Translating gives CASSQDPSNTEAFF.

The chain couples TRBV7-8 to TRBJ2-1, with D unresolved. Germline lookup yields CDR1 SGHVS and CDR2 FQNEAQ. The CDR3 is made up of 13 amino acids. Trimming pared 5 bases from V and 4 bases from J, leaving 9 bases between. The CDR3 sequence: CASSVPGYNEQFF. The CDR3 DNA reads as TGTGCCAGCAGCGTGCCGGGTTACAATGAGCAGTTCTTC. The full variable domain, in which reference TRBV7-8 and TRBJ2-1 provide the parts outside the CDR3, is GAGVSQSPRYKVAKRGQDVALRCDPISGHVSLFWYQQALGQGPEFLTYFQNEAQLDKSGLPSDRFFAERPEGSVSTLKIQRTQQEDSAVYLCASSVPGYNEQFFGPGTRLTVL.

This clonotype was counted many times. CDR3 sequence reads: CASSKQETQYF. For the CDR3, the DNA is TGTGCCAGTTCCAAACAAGAGACCCAGTACTTC. The V and J genes are TRBV7-9 and TRBJ2-5; D ambiguous. CDR3 length: 11 residues. Per germline, CDR1 SEHNR and CDR2 FQNEAQ (reference sequence). The germline V and J ends were trimmed by 9 bases and 2 bases, with 7 bases remaining between them.

This clonotype was seen ten or more times. The J gene is TRBJ1-2, the V gene TRBV2; D not resolved. Germline CDR1 reads SNHLY; CDR2 reads FYNNEI. The CDR3 is 15 amino acids. V was shortened by 5 bases and J by 4 bases, with 17 bases between the two germline ends. CDR3 in DNA: TGTGCCAGCAGTTGGAAAGGTTTCCAGTCCTATGGCTACACCTTC. Protein: CASSWKGFQSYGYTF.

The chain carries TRBV5-5 and TRBJ2-7; D is undetermined. Germline CDR1 and CDR2: SGHKS and YYEKEE (reference sequence). CDR3 length: 15 amino acids. V shed 0 bases and J shed 0 bases, with 10 bases lying between them. The chain's CDR3 is CASSLGSLSSYEQYF. The DNA for the CDR3 is TGTGCCAGCAGCTTGGGCAGTTTGAGCTCCTACGAGCAGTACTTC.

This clonotype has ten or more counts. The chain links TRBV4-3 to TRBJ2-2; TRBD1 is a possible D gene (5 bases). The germline CDR1 and CDR2 sequences are LGHNA and YSLEER. Deletions cut 4 bases from V and 5 bases from J, with 8 bases between. The length of the CDR3 is 13 residues. For the CDR3, the DNA is TGCGCCAGCAGCCCCCCAGGGACCGGGGAGCTGTTTTTT. Its protein product is CASSPPGTGELFF.

This clonotype was found many times. The chain combines TRBV6-5 with TRBJ2-6; a weak D match, TRBD2 (6 bases). CDR3 length: 17 amino acids. V lost 0 bases, J lost 0 bases, and 9 bases lay in between. The germline gives CDR1 MNHEY, CDR2 SVGAGI. The CDR3 region is CASSYSFGGSGANVLTF. DNA for the CDR3: TGTGCCAGCAGTTACTCGTTCGGGGGCTCTGGGGCCAACGTCCTGACTTTC.

This clonotype was recorded a few times. J is TRBJ2-2 and V is TRBV28; 8 positions agree with TRBD1. J was trimmed by 0 bases and V by 4 bases; bases with no gene match: 13. This CDR3 spans 19 amino acids. Germline CDR1 reads MDHEN; CDR2 reads SYDVKM. DNA for the CDR3: TGTGCCAGCAGTTCCCTCCTCCGGACAGGGCCGCCGAACACCGGGGAGCTGTTTTTT. Protein: CASSSLLRTGPPNTGELFF.

This clonotype was observed many times. The chain's CDR3 is CASSLGFGNTEAFF. The CDR3 bases are TGTGCCAGCAGCTTAGGTTTCGGGAACACTGAAGCTTTCTTT. V gene TRBV11-2 combines with J gene TRBJ1-1; D unclear. This CDR3 is 14 amino acids long. Germline V gene data show CDR1 as SGHAT and CDR2 as FQNNGV. The V gene lost 1 base and the J gene lost 1 base, with 7 bases spanning the gap.

This clonotype showed up just a few times. The V call is TRBV4-1, the J call TRBJ2-1; TRBD2 might be the D (6 bases). The length of the CDR3 is 15 residues. V lost 2 bases, J lost 6 bases, and 14 bases lay in between. From germline, CDR1 is MGHRA and CDR2 YSYEKL. The CDR3 DNA reads as TGCGCCAGCAGCCAATCCGGGAGTCTCGGCAATGAGCAGTTCTTC. Translated: CASSQSGSLGNEQFF.

This clonotype was observed a few times. CDR3 residues: CAISLSPGRGNIQYF. The CDR3 nucleotides read TGTGCCATCAGCTTGAGTCCGGGAAGAGGAAACATTCAGTACTTC. This sequence joins TRBV10-3 and TRBJ2-4; D is possibly TRBD2 (5 bases). V lost 6 bases and J lost 6, with 18 bases in between. The CDR3 loop spans 15 amino acids. The germline CDR1 and CDR2 sequences are ENHRY and SYGVKD.

This clonotype was counted at least ten times. The rearrangement uses TRBV4-1 and TRBJ2-1; 10 bases line up with TRBD2. The CDR3 has 15 residues. The germline V gene encodes CDR1 MGHRA and CDR2 YSYEKL. Trimming took 1 base from V and 7 from J; bases not matched to a gene: 4. This CDR3 reads CASSQGLAGVNEQFF. The CDR3 DNA is TGCGCCAGCAGCCAAGGGCTAGCGGGAGTGAATGAGCAGTTCTTC.

By share, this clonotype ranks as medium-sized (0.01 to 0.1%). This chain connects TRBV20-1 to TRBJ2-1; a possible D gene is TRBD2 (5 bases). The CDR3 has 14 amino acids. The germline V gene encodes CDR1 DFQATT and CDR2 SNEGSKA (reference sequence). With 6 bases removed from V and 3 bases from J, the gap between germline ends came to 15 bases. The CDR3 here is CSASLGADYNEQFF. The CDR3 DNA reads as TGCAGTGCGAGCCTGGGAGCGGACTACAATGAGCAGTTCTTC.

This clonotype was counted ten times or more. This sequence joins TRBV4-3 and TRBJ2-7; TRBD1 matches 10 bases. CDR1 is LGHNA, CDR2 YSLEER, per germline. V trimming: 0 bases; J trimming: 2 bases; junction bases outside the gene matches: 7. The CDR3 has 17 residues. CDR3 sequence (DNA): TGCGCCAGCAGCCAAGACGGAGAGGGGACAGGGGCCTACGAGCAGTACTTC. Translating gives CASSQDGEGTGAYEQYF.

This clonotype was observed many times. The CDR3 sequence: CASSFPGSRTEAFF. The CDR3 nucleotides read TGTGCCAGCAGTTTCCCGGGCAGTCGGACTGAAGCTTTCTTT. The rearrangement joins TRBV27 to TRBJ1-1; unclear D gene. From germline, CDR1 is MNHEY and CDR2 SMNVEV (reference sequence). CDR3 length equals 14 residues. With 3 bases removed from V and 5 bases from J, the gap between germline ends came to 13 bases.

This clonotype has ten or more counts. V usage is TRBV27 and J usage is TRBJ1-6; D not certain. The CDR3 length is 14 residues. V lost 3 bases, J lost 3 bases, and 6 bases lay in between. The germline V gene encodes CDR1 MNHEY and CDR2 SMNVEV (reference sequence). The CDR3 sequence is CASSFRDYNSPLHF. The CDR3, as DNA: TGTGCCAGCAGTTTCCGGGACTATAATTCACCCCTCCACTTT.